The following is a TCR beta chain sequence with its context. Its antigen is undetermined. This record belongs to a study of Ad26.COV2.S vaccination and SARS-CoV-2 variants. Whole-study results and caveats: From the TCR breadth and depth analyses, total T cell responses may have been underestimated.

Clones were sequenced by immunoSEQ multiplex PCR, and TCRdb holds only the in-frame ones, with some missing. The sample consists of about 500,000 clones, 70% to 90% of them appearing once. The sample's treatment: about 20 received Ad26.COV2.S at low or high dose, single or two shots; about five received placebo; per-sample allocation not given. Samples came from day 63 after the first vaccine or placebo injection. This CDR3 comprises 14 residues. With 5 bases clipped from V and 3 bases from J, the junction kept 2 bases outside the gene matches. Germline CDR1 and CDR2: ENHRY and SYGVKD. This clonotype was sampled from a person aged 18 to 59 who received the Ad26.COV2.S COVID-19 vaccine or a placebo. The chain links TRBV10-3 to TRBJ1-4, with 8 positions matching TRBD1. This material consisted of peripheral blood, taken in a trial of Ad26.COV2.S vaccine versus placebo. CDR3 region: CAISPGGSNEKLFF. Written as DNA, the CDR3 is TGTGCCATCAGTCCAGGGGGCTCTAATGAAAAACTGTTTTTT.